One and the same sample provided the 31 T cell receptor beta chains below, sequenced in a study of blood T cell repertoires in COVID-19. Only in-frame clones appear in the TCRdb table, and some are missing; sequencing was by immunoSEQ multiplex PCR. The table lists 200,000 to 250,000 clones, approximately 86% of them singletons. The specimen was peripheral blood. These receptors originate from a man aged 18 to 29 with active or convalescent COVID-19.

The rearrangement joins TRBV6-6 to TRBJ1-5, with D unresolved. This CDR3 is built from 12 residues. Between the trimmed V and J ends, which lost 6 bases and 6 bases, there was a span of 9 bases. Germline V gene sequence: CDR1 MNHNY, CDR2 SVGAGI (reference sequence). CDR3 sequence reads: CASRWEGQPQHF. CDR3 in DNA: TGTGCCAGCAGATGGGAGGGTCAGCCCCAGCATTTT.

The chain combines TRBV9 with TRBJ2-1, with D unclear. V dropped 0 bases and J dropped 8 bases, with 9 bases sitting between them. The CDR3 is 13 amino acids. Germline CDR1 SGDLS, CDR2 YYNGEE. CDR3 region: CASSVVHLDEQFF. The CDR3 DNA sequence: TGTGCCAGCAGCGTAGTACATCTGGATGAGCAGTTCTTC.

The chain is built from TRBV19 and TRBJ2-1; tentative D call: TRBD2 (5 bases). V was clipped by 10 bases and J by 6 bases, with 16 bases between them. The length of the CDR3 is 13 residues. CDR1 and CDR2 from the germline V gene are LNHDA and SQIVND (reference sequence). The CDR3 loop reads CATFMAEVNEQFF. The DNA of the CDR3 is TGTGCCACCTTCATGGCGGAGGTCAATGAGCAGTTCTTC.

This chain uses TRBV20-1 with TRBJ1-1; D not certain. The germline V and J ends were trimmed by 4 bases and 10 bases, with 13 bases remaining between them. The CDR3 consists of 11 residues. CDR1 is DFQATT and CDR2 is SNEGSKA in the germline V gene (reference sequence). Here the CDR3 DNA reads TGCAGTGCTAATGTGGGCCCAAGAGCTTTCTTT. This codes for CSANVGPRAFF.

The V call is TRBV5-4, the J call TRBJ2-2; possible D gene TRBD2, 6 bases. This CDR3 is 15 amino acids long. The ends were cut back, 3 bases at V and 6 bases at J, with 15 bases in the middle. Germline V lookup: CDR1 SGHNT, CDR2 YYREEE (reference sequence). The CDR3 DNA reads as TGTGCCAGCAGCTACCGGGAGTTTACAGCCGGGGAGCTGTTTTTT. Amino acids: CASSYREFTAGELFF. Combining the CDR3 with reference TRBV5-4 and TRBJ2-2 gives the whole variable domain ETGVTQSPTHLIKTRGQQVTLRCSSQSGHNTVSWYQQALGQGPQFIFQYYREEENGRGNFPPRFSGLQFPNYSSELNVNALELDDSALYLCASSYREFTAGELFFGEGSRLTVL.

The chain carries TRBV14 and TRBJ1-2; D not resolved. Germline CDR1 SGHDN, CDR2 FVKESK. V was pared by 1 base and J by 4 bases, with 4 bases between. This CDR3 comprises 12 residues. In DNA, the CDR3 is TGTGCCAGCAGCCAAGGGCCCTATGGCTACACCTTC. Protein: CASSQGPYGYTF.

This clone was seen just once. The chain combines TRBV27 with TRBJ2-3, with D maybe TRBD1 (5 bases). Germline V gene lookup returns CDR1 MNHEY and CDR2 SMNVEV (reference sequence). The V and J ends lost 2 bases and 6 bases respectively, with 27 bases between them. The CDR3 length is 19 residues. The CDR3, as DNA: TGTGCCAGCAGTTTACGGCAGGGTCAAGTCTCCCCCACACAGGATACGCAGTATTTT. It specifies CASSLRQGQVSPTQDTQYF.

The genes are TRBV20-1 and TRBJ1-1; D remains unclear. Germline CDR1 DFQATT, CDR2 SNEGSKA (reference sequence). CDR3 size: 12 residues. The V end lost 3 bases, the J end lost 5 bases, and 10 bases lay between the germline ends. CDR3 DNA: TGCAGTGCTAGTCAATCGGGAACTGAAGCTTTCTTT. It specifies CSASQSGTEAFF.

The rearrangement joins TRBV7-2 to TRBJ1-4; tentative D call: TRBD1 (6 bases). The germline CDR1 and CDR2 sequences are SGHTA and FQGNSA. CDR3 length: 14 residues. V dropped 5 bases and J dropped 5 bases, with 12 bases sitting between them. CDR3 amino acids: CASSPDRWNEKLFF. The CDR3 region has the DNA TGTGCCAGCAGCCCAGACAGGTGGAATGAAAAACTGTTTTTT.

The CDR3 DNA follows: TGTGCCAGCAACGGACAGGGGCTGGATGATGAAAAACTGTTTTTT. Translated, it gives CASNGQGLDDEKLFF. The V gene is TRBV2, the J gene TRBJ1-4; 9 bases fit TRBD1. This CDR3 is 15 amino acids long. CDR1 is SNHLY and CDR2 is FYNNEI in the germline V gene. Trimming removed 7 bases from V and 6 bases from J; junction bases left unmatched: 9.

This clone has a single count. A read error may produce the germline difference seen at one junction end. The identical CDR3 is also encoded by other nucleotide sequences in the sample. This chain connects TRBV11-2 to TRBJ2-5; D is perhaps TRBD1 (7 bases). The CDR3 is 15 residues long. The germline gives CDR1 SGHAT, CDR2 FQNNGV. The CDR3 protein is CASSLAVTGKETQYF. In DNA form, the CDR3 reads TGCGCCAGCAGCTTAGCGGTGACAGGGAAAGAGACCCAGTACTTC. The whole variable domain, filled in from reference TRBV11-2 and TRBJ2-5, reads EAGVAQSPRYKIIEKRQSVAFWCNPISGHATLYWYQQILGQGPKLLIQFQNNGVVDDSQLPKDRFSAERLKGVDSTLKIQPAKLEDSAVYLCASSLAVTGKETQYFGPGTRLLVL.

This rearrangement joins TRBV24-1 to TRBJ2-1; D is possibly TRBD1 (6 bases). Trimming pared 7 bases from V and 9 bases from J, leaving 21 bases between. CDR1 KGHDR and CDR2 SFDVKD come from the germline V gene. This CDR3 has 15 amino acids. The CDR3 bases are TGTGCCACCAGCCACCCCTCGGACAGAAGAGTTGAGCAGTTCTTC. It translates to CATSHPSDRRVEQFF.

The rearrangement joins TRBV30 to TRBJ2-5, with 11 bases matching TRBD2. The V segment lost 0 bases and the J segment 5 bases; nucleotides outside the gene matches: 17. CDR3 size: 19 residues. The germline V gene encodes CDR1 GTSNPN and CDR2 SVGIG (reference sequence). The CDR3 reads CAWSVHTSGSGPAQETQYF. The CDR3 DNA is TGTGCCTGGAGTGTACATACTAGCGGGAGTGGTCCAGCACAGGAGACCCAGTACTTC.

CDR3 amino acids: CASSPDKNTEAFF. In DNA, the CDR3 is TGTGCCAGCTCACCCGACAAGAACACTGAAGCTTTCTTT. The rearrangement uses TRBV18 and TRBJ1-1; D is unclear. Germline V gives CDR1 KGHSH, CDR2 LQKENI. This CDR3 spans 13 amino acids. The ends were cut back, 3 bases at V and 1 base at J, with 6 bases in the middle.

The gene calls are TRBV10-3 and TRBJ1-3; no clear D gene. The CDR3 sequence is 14 residues long. Trimming pared 6 bases from V and 1 base from J, leaving 10 bases between. CDR1 and CDR2 (germline): ENHRY, SYGVKD. This CDR3 reads CAIRVTTSGNTIYF. The CDR3 region has the DNA TGTGCCATCAGGGTCACAACGTCTGGAAACACCATATATTTT.

The rearrangement links TRBV30 to TRBJ1-6, with D possibly matching TRBD1 (6 bases). Germline CDR1 reads GTSNPN; CDR2 reads SVGIG (reference sequence). The CDR3 is 11 residues long. Trimming removed 0 bases from V and 14 bases from J, with 8 bases in between. The CDR3 protein is CAWSVGGALHF. The CDR3 coding sequence is TGTGCCTGGAGTGTAGGGGGGGCCCTCCACTTT.

J is TRBJ2-3 and V is TRBV7-9; D possibly corresponds to TRBD2 (5 bases). The germline V gene encodes CDR1 SEHNR and CDR2 FQNEAQ (reference sequence). The CDR3 extends over 15 amino acids. V lost 1 base and J lost 1, with 9 bases in between. The CDR3 protein is CASSLVGLGTDTQYF. CDR3 DNA sequence: TGTGCCAGCAGCTTAGTTGGACTCGGCACAGATACGCAGTATTTT.

Worth noting for this clone: One end of the junction varies from germline; a read error may be responsible. The chain is built from TRBV7-7 and TRBJ2-5, with 10 nucleotides matching TRBD1. The CDR3 runs to 15 residues. Germline lookup yields CDR1 SSHAT and CDR2 FNYEAQ (reference sequence). The CDR3 DNA reads as TGTGCTAGCAGCTCGACAGGGGGCGGATCGGAGACCCAGTACTTC. Its protein is CASSSTGGGSETQYF.

CDR3 coding DNA: TGCAGTGTAGTGGACAGACCACTCTCACCCCAGCATTTT. Translated, it gives CSVVDRPLSPQHF. The rearrangement uses TRBV29-1 and TRBJ1-5; tentative D call: TRBD1 (6 bases). The CDR3 totals 13 residues. Germline lookup yields CDR1 SQVTM and CDR2 ANQGSEA.

V is TRBV7-2 and J is TRBJ1-1; D is unresolved. Germline loops: CDR1 SGHTA, CDR2 FQGNSA. The CDR3 has 15 residues. V was clipped by 2 bases and J by 5 bases, with 15 bases between them. CDR3 nucleotides: TGTGCCAGCAGCTTACAAGCGGGAGCGGGGACTGAAGCTTTCTTT. It yields the protein CASSLQAGAGTEAFF.

The chain combines TRBV28 with TRBJ2-6; 10 bases agree with TRBD1. CDR3 size: 19 residues. The junction had 5 bases not matched to a gene; V was cut back by 0 bases and J by 0 bases. Per the germline V gene, CDR1 is MDHEN and CDR2 is SYDVKM. CDR3 loop: CASSLWSTGGHSGANVLTF. The DNA of the CDR3 is TGTGCCAGCAGTTTATGGTCGACAGGGGGCCACTCTGGGGCCAACGTCCTGACTTTC.

The gene calls are TRBV6-2 or TRBV6-3 and TRBJ2-7; perhaps TRBD2 as D (5 bases). The CDR3 length is 17 residues. Germline-derived CDR1 and CDR2 are MNHEY and SVGEGT. Trimming left V 6 bases short and J 3 bases short, with 24 bases between. The CDR3 spells CASSELIGLPDDYEQYF. The CDR3 nucleotides are TGTGCCAGCAGCGAATTAATCGGACTCCCGGATGACTACGAGCAGTACTTC.

The V and J genes are TRBV7-9 and TRBJ2-1; 13 bases are shared with TRBD2. Germline V gene sequence: CDR1 SEHNR, CDR2 FQNEAQ (reference sequence). J was trimmed by 0 bases and V by 3 bases; bases with no gene match: 5. The CDR3 sequence is 18 residues long. For the CDR3, the DNA is TGTGCCAGCAGCTTTAGGACTAGCGGGGGCCACTCCTACAATGAGCAGTTCTTC. This encodes CASSFRTSGGHSYNEQFF.

The chain links TRBV12-2 to TRBJ2-7; the D call TRBD2 from the table was never checked on the DNA. TRBV12-2 is designated a pseudogene. There are 12 residues in the CDR3. The CDR3, as DNA: TGTGCAAGTCGCTTGATAGCGGGGGCGTTGGACTTC. Protein sequence: CASRLIAGALDF.

The chain couples TRBV5-4 to TRBJ1-2, with D unresolved. Germline V lookup: CDR1 SGHNT, CDR2 YYREEE (reference sequence). The CDR3 extends over 14 amino acids. The V end lost 0 bases, the J end lost 6 bases, and 12 bases lay between the germline ends. DNA of the CDR3: TGTGCCAGCAGCTTGGCCCACCTCTCGGATGGCTACACCTTC. Its protein is CASSLAHLSDGYTF.

The rearrangement links TRBV14 to TRBJ2-7; D possibly corresponds to TRBD1 (5 bases). V lost 3 bases and J lost 0, with 9 bases in between. The CDR3 is 14 residues long. Germline V gene sequence: CDR1 SGHDN, CDR2 FVKESK. The CDR3 loop is CASSQGLVSYEQYF. CDR3 bases: TGTGCCAGCAGCCAGGGGCTAGTCTCCTACGAGCAGTACTTC.

The chain links TRBV27 to TRBJ2-7; weak D call: TRBD2 (6 bases). Trimming cost V 5 bases and J 3 bases, with 14 bases left between them. The germline gives CDR1 MNHEY, CDR2 SMNVEV (reference sequence). This CDR3 region has 14 residues. DNA of the CDR3: TGTGCCAGCAGTCTTGCGGGGCCGTACTACGAGCAGTACTTC. Protein product: CASSLAGPYYEQYF.

The J gene is TRBJ1-1, the V gene TRBV9, with a possible D match to TRBD1 (6 bases). The germline V and J ends were trimmed by 0 bases and 6 bases, with 18 bases remaining between them. In germline, CDR1 is SGDLS, CDR2 YYNGEE. The CDR3 loop spans 16 amino acids. CDR3 bases: TGTGCCAGCAGCGTAGCCGGAGGGGGGGGAGGCGCTGAAGCTTTCTTT. Protein product: CASSVAGGGGGAEAFF.

V usage is TRBV2 and J usage is TRBJ1-5, with D uncertain. V lost 5 bases and J lost 4, with 12 bases in between. CDR1 and CDR2 from the germline V gene are SNHLY and FYNNEI. The CDR3 sequence is 14 residues long. CDR3 bases: TGTGCCAGCAGTTCTTCAGGATCGAATCAGCCCCAGCATTTT. Translation gives CASSSSGSNQPQHF.

CDR3 region: CASTIGAGYTEAFF. DNA for the CDR3: TGTGCCAGCACTATAGGGGCCGGGTACACTGAAGCTTTCTTT. J is TRBJ1-1 and V is TRBV27, with TRBD1 as a possible D gene (5 bases). The germline V gene encodes CDR1 MNHEY and CDR2 SMNVEV (reference sequence). The CDR3 is made up of 14 amino acids. V lost 7 bases, J lost 3 bases, and 15 bases lay in between.

CDR3 in amino acids: CASSWTGNQPQHF. CDR3 bases: TGTGCCAGCAGTTGGACAGGCAATCAGCCCCAGCATTTT. The chain is built from TRBV6-2 or TRBV6-3 and TRBJ1-5, with a possible D match to TRBD1 (6 bases). Germline CDR1 and CDR2: MNHEY and SVGEGT. The CDR3 loop spans 13 amino acids. V gave up 4 bases and J gave up 2 bases, with 6 bases separating them.